The present T cell receptor (beta chain) was sequenced within a study of TIL therapy for anti-PD-1-resistant metastatic lung cancer (dated by TCRdb to the early 2020s). Study-wide context: Before any PD-1/PD-L1 blockade was given, tumors were harvested, nivolumab was then administered, and patients who progressed went on to receive lymphodepletion, an infusion of expanded TIL, and IL-2. Enrolled patients had a median age of 54 years (range about 35-85) and a median tumor PD-L1 proportion score of roughly 6%. T cell receptor beta sequencing of tumor and peripheral blood was used to follow clonotypes across the tumor, the expanded TIL product and serial blood samples. A median non-synonymous tumor mutation burden of under 1.9 mutations per megabase was determined across the cohort by whole-exome sequencing. The cohort was predominantly lung adenocarcinoma, with a few EGFR-mutant and two ALK-rearranged tumors, and half of patients were current or former smokers. Findings and caveats that apply to the study as a whole: The study protocol defined all tumor marker inferences as exploratory. Clonotypes from the infused TIL partially replaced the baseline peripheral repertoire and then declined over months, and persistence showed no apparent association with response. Because the cohort was highly selected, with more treatment-naive, never-smoker and oncogene-addicted patients than is typical, generalizability is limited.

In the case of this clone: Which antigen it targets is not known. The sample holds no much larger clone one base away, and base qualities are not on file.

Using bias-controlled multiplex PCR with the immunoSEQ v3 hsTCRB kit, the TCR beta CDR3 regions were amplified from genomic DNA. The TCR libraries were sequenced on an Illumina NextSeq 500 to approximately 1.8 million read pairs for survey level or roughly 4.5-6 million read pairs for deep level. For the original study's pipeline: V, D and J genes were assigned, non-productive sequences were removed, and clonality was reported by immunoSEQ Analyzer software. Repertoires were compared by productive Simpson clonality and by the Morisita overlap index of productive TRB rearrangements between infused TIL and blood. The absolute count of a clonotype in blood was estimated by multiplying the lymphocyte count by the CD3+ fraction and by the productive frequency of the clone. As stored in TCRdb, this immuneACCESS dataset retains in-frame rearrangements with V and J assigned. A fraction of the clones does not appear; measured against another copy, unresolved V genes explain less than half of the discrepancy, and the remainder lacks a known reason. V, J and clone size derive from that table, while D and trimming were established from the DNA sequence. The sample records approximately 45,000 clones, 65% to 80% of which are singletons. About 15% of the sample is held by the ten biggest clonotypes.

Taken with the paper, the label for time point translates to: pre-treatment sample, taken before nivolumab and TIL therapy. A phase I trial run at two centers enrolled adults with stage 4 NSCLC between late 2017 and January 2020. Samples were obtained from a single-arm, open-label phase I trial in which tumor-infiltrating lymphocyte therapy with nivolumab was evaluated in advanced non-small cell lung cancer. Blood mononuclear cells from EDTA tubes were isolated by Ficoll gradient, snap-frozen as pellets, and DNA was extracted with a Qiagen mini-prep kit. This sequence originates from a man between 65 and 85 years old with non-small cell lung cancer. The sample consisted of blood, taken at baseline.

The CDR3 has the sequence CASSVGGGRTDTQYF. The DNA reads as follows: TGTGCCAGCAGCGTAGGGGGGGGGCGCACAGATACGCAGTATTTT. Recombination joined TRBV9 with TRBJ2-3; a tentative D match to TRBD2 spans 7 bases. V loses 0 bases of germline sequence and J loses 1 base, and the interval between the two ends is 9 bases. Taken from cysteine to phenylalanine, the CDR3 has 15 residues. Of the read, only the CDR3 DNA is kept; its 45 bases are in frame from base 1. CDR1 and CDR2, looked up from the germline V gene, are SGDLS and YYNGEE.